These T cell receptor beta chains were read from a single sample in a study of T cells in Graves' hyperthyroidism and ophthalmopathy. A single record per CDR3 protein comes from TCRdb applying MiXCR to the multiplex PCR reads. The repertoire holds 450,000 to 600,000 distinct CDR3 sequences, with roughly 21% as singletons. Material for sequencing was blood. These TCRs come from a man in his forties or fifties with Graves' ophthalmopathy. Each CDR3 is given with its conserved first and last residue. Fields, in order: V gene, clone size, J gene, D gene, CDR3 DNA, CDR3 protein. A D gene is named only where the DNA matches it firmly. Only part of the rows carry a size: once, few, many, or a class if the clone is expanded.

V: TRBV30
size: few
J: TRBJ2-3
D: TRBD2
DNA: TGTGCCTGGAGTAGGGGAACTAGCGGGACAGCCGATACGCAGTATTTT
CDR3: CAWSRGTSGTADTQYF

V: TRBV7-2
size: -
J: TRBJ1-3
D: TRBD1
DNA: TGTGCCAGCAGTAAGGACAGGTCTGTTAGGATGAACACCATATATTTT
CDR3: CASSKDRSVRMNTIYF

V: TRBV28
size: many
J: TRBJ1-5
D: -
DNA: TGTGCCAGCAGTTTATCCGCGTCAGCAGGGGGCAATCAGCCCCAGCATTTT
CDR3: CASSLSASAGGNQPQHF

V: TRBV25-1
size: few
J: TRBJ2-1
D: -
DNA: TGTGCCAGCAGCGCTTTGAAGAGGACTACCAATGAGCAGTTCTTC
CDR3: CASSALKRTTNEQFF

V: TRBV7-3
size: -
J: TRBJ1-1
D: -
DNA: TGTGCCAGCAGCTTCGTAGGGGTTCCTGAAGCTTTCTTT
CDR3: CASSFVGVPEAFF

V: TRBV5-1
size: -
J: TRBJ2-3
D: -
DNA: TGTGCCAGCAGCCAGTCGTTCCGGGGCCCATCCACAGATACGCAGTATTTT
CDR3: CASSQSFRGPSTDTQYF

V: TRBV6-5
size: -
J: TRBJ1-2
D: TRBD1
DNA: TGTGCCAGCAGTTACCCCCCCCAGGGGGCCGTGGGTGGCTACACCTTC
CDR3: CASSYPPQGAVGGYTF

V: TRBV6-2/TRBV6-3
size: -
J: TRBJ2-2
D: -
DNA: TGTGCCAGCAGTTACGTTGGCGGGGAGCTGTTTTTT
CDR3: CASSYVGGELFF

V: TRBV6-2/TRBV6-3
size: few
J: TRBJ2-7
D: TRBD1
DNA: TGTGCCAGCAGTTACTTAGGACAGGGAGACCACGAGCAGTACTTC
CDR3: CASSYLGQGDHEQYF

V: TRBV6-1
size: many
J: TRBJ2-3
D: TRBD1
DNA: TGTGCCAGCAGCCCCGGGACAGGGGTCACAGATACGCAGTATTTT
CDR3: CASSPGTGVTDTQYF

V: TRBV7-2
size: -
J: TRBJ1-2
D: -
DNA: TGTGCCAGCAGCTACTGGGGGGCACGTGGCTACACCTTC
CDR3: CASSYWGARGYTF

V: TRBV19
size: few
J: TRBJ2-1
D: TRBD1
DNA: TGTGCCAGTAGTATAGTGGGACAGGTTGGTGAGCAGTTCTTC
CDR3: CASSIVGQVGEQFF

V: TRBV19
size: few
J: TRBJ2-3
D: -
DNA: TGTGCCAGTAATCCCCGGGTCGGGGATACGCAGTATTTT
CDR3: CASNPRVGDTQYF

V: TRBV15
size: few
J: TRBJ1-5
D: -
DNA: TGTGCCACCAGCAGAGATCGGAAAGGACTGGGTCAGCCCCAGCATTTT
CDR3: CATSRDRKGLGQPQHF

V: TRBV11-2
size: few
J: TRBJ1-5
D: -
DNA: TGTGCCAGCAGTTCCGGACAGTTTAGCAATCAGCCCCAGCATTTT
CDR3: CASSSGQFSNQPQHF

V: TRBV7-2
size: many
J: TRBJ2-7
D: TRBD2
DNA: TGTGCCAGCAGCTTAGTTCAGGCCCTTCGCGGGAGGGCCTACGAGCAGTACTTC
CDR3: CASSLVQALRGRAYEQYF

V: TRBV12-5
size: -
J: TRBJ2-1
D: TRBD2
DNA: TGTGCTAGTGGTTCGTGGCGGGGAGGGCGATACAATGAGCAGTTCTTC
CDR3: CASGSWRGGRYNEQFF

V: TRBV10-3
size: many
J: TRBJ2-7
D: -
DNA: TGTGCCATCAGTGGGTTTGGGTACGAGCAGTACTTC
CDR3: CAISGFGYEQYF

V: TRBV7-7
size: -
J: TRBJ2-5
D: -
DNA: TGTGCTAGCAGCTTAGGGACGGGGTCCGGGGAGACCCAGTACTTC
CDR3: CASSLGTGSGETQYF

V: TRBV27
size: -
J: TRBJ1-4
D: TRBD1
DNA: TGTGCCAGCAGTTTCTCCCAGGGGGCAACTAATGAAAAACTGTTTTTT
CDR3: CASSFSQGATNEKLFF

V: TRBV3-1
size: many
J: TRBJ1-2
D: TRBD1
DNA: TGTGCCAGCAGTGGGGACAGGCATGGCTACACCTTC
CDR3: CASSGDRHGYTF

V: TRBV5-4
size: -
J: TRBJ2-3
D: TRBD2
DNA: TGTGCCAGCAGCCCCACTAGCGGGAGAGGAGATACGCAGTATTTT
CDR3: CASSPTSGRGDTQYF

V: TRBV30
size: few
J: TRBJ2-7
D: -
DNA: TGTGTCGTGGAGGGGGAGAGGTACGAGCAGTACTTC
CDR3: CVVEGERYEQYF

V: TRBV2
size: many
J: TRBJ2-5
D: -
DNA: TGTGCCAGCAGTGAACGGACCCGCAGGACCCAGTACTTC
CDR3: CASSERTRRTQYF

V: TRBV12-3/TRBV12-4
size: many
J: TRBJ1-1
D: -
DNA: TGTGCCAGCCGTGAGCGGTGGGCTGAAGCTTTCTTT
CDR3: CASRERWAEAFF

V: TRBV6-2/TRBV6-3
size: many
J: TRBJ2-4
D: -
DNA: TGTGCCAGCAGTTACACAACAGGGTACGAAAACATTCAGTACTTC
CDR3: CASSYTTGYENIQYF

V: TRBV6-2/TRBV6-3
size: many
J: TRBJ1-1
D: -
DNA: TGTGCCAGCAGTTACCCCGCCGGAACAGCCTGGAACACTGAAGCTTTCTTT
CDR3: CASSYPAGTAWNTEAFF

V: TRBV5-1
size: many
J: TRBJ1-6
D: -
DNA: TGCGCCAGCAGTTTTTCCAGGGGAATCTCCTATAATTCACCCCTCCACTTT
CDR3: CASSFSRGISYNSPLHF

V: TRBV5-1
size: many
J: TRBJ1-4
D: -
DNA: TGCGCCAGCAGCTTGGGTCAGAGGGAAAAACTGTTTTTT
CDR3: CASSLGQREKLFF

V: TRBV30
size: -
J: TRBJ1-2
D: TRBD1
DNA: TGTGCCTGGAGTGATCTAGGGACAGATATACCGCCGCTGGGCTACACCTTC
CDR3: CAWSDLGTDIPPLGYTF

V: TRBV30
size: many
J: TRBJ1-1
D: -
DNA: TGTGCCTGGAGTCGACCAGGGGTGAACACTGAAGCTTTCTTT
CDR3: CAWSRPGVNTEAFF

V: TRBV6-1
size: -
J: TRBJ2-1
D: -
DNA: TGTGCCAGTAATTCCTACAATGAGCAGTTCTTC
CDR3: CASNSYNEQFF

V: TRBV3-1
size: -
J: TRBJ2-3
D: TRBD1
DNA: TGTGCCAGCAGCCAGGGAAACAGGGGTGTCACAGATACGCAGTATTTT
CDR3: CASSQGNRGVTDTQYF

V: TRBV7-2
size: many
J: TRBJ2-1
D: TRBD2
DNA: TGTGCCAGCAGCTTATCGGCTAGCGGGGCCATGCCCAATGAGCAGTTCTTC
CDR3: CASSLSASGAMPNEQFF

V: TRBV14
size: -
J: TRBJ2-6
D: -
DNA: TGTGCCAGCAGGGGATTGGGGGCCAACGTCCTGACTTTC
CDR3: CASRGLGANVLTF

V: TRBV28
size: few
J: TRBJ1-6
D: -
DNA: TGTGCCAGCAGTTTGCCAGGGACGAATTCACCCCTCCACTTT
CDR3: CASSLPGTNSPLHF

V: TRBV7-2
size: many
J: TRBJ1-3
D: -
DNA: TGTGCCAGCAGCTTAGATCACCCCGTTGGCTCTGGAAACACCATATATTTT
CDR3: CASSLDHPVGSGNTIYF

V: TRBV5-1
size: -
J: TRBJ1-6
D: -
DNA: TGCGCCAGCAGCCAGACAGAAAATAATTCACCCCTCCACTTT
CDR3: CASSQTENNSPLHF

V: TRBV5-6
size: few
J: TRBJ2-1
D: TRBD2
DNA: TGTGCCAGCAGCTTGGGGGGGGGAACGACCTACAATGAGCAGTTCTTC
CDR3: CASSLGGGTTYNEQFF

V: TRBV20-1
size: -
J: TRBJ1-2
D: TRBD1
DNA: TGCAGTGTCGACCCGACAGGGGACTATGGCTACACCTTC
CDR3: CSVDPTGDYGYTF

V: TRBV20-1
size: -
J: TRBJ2-3
D: TRBD2
DNA: TGCAGTGCAACCTTAGCGGGAGTTTTCACAGATACGCAGTATTTT
CDR3: CSATLAGVFTDTQYF

V: TRBV4-2
size: -
J: TRBJ2-1
D: TRBD2
DNA: TGTGCCAGCAGCCAGGGGGGACTAGTAGGCTATGAGCAGTTCTTC
CDR3: CASSQGGLVGYEQFF

V: TRBV5-1
size: -
J: TRBJ2-7
D: TRBD1
DNA: TGCGCCAGCAGCTTGGTCGGCCAGGGGGCTAACGAGCAGTACTTC
CDR3: CASSLVGQGANEQYF

V: TRBV7-9
size: many
J: TRBJ2-5
D: -
DNA: TGTGCCAGCAGCCCGGCGAGGGTCGGAAGCCGGCCCGAGACCCAGTACTTC
CDR3: CASSPARVGSRPETQYF

V: TRBV30
size: many
J: TRBJ2-7
D: -
DNA: TGTGCCTGGAGGGATCAGGCAAGATACGAGCAGTACTTC
CDR3: CAWRDQARYEQYF

V: TRBV28
size: many
J: TRBJ1-1
D: -
DNA: TGTGCCAGCAGTTGGGGGATGGAAGCTTTCTTT
CDR3: CASSWGMEAFF

V: TRBV28
size: once
J: TRBJ2-3
D: TRBD1
DNA: TGTGCCAGCAGTTTAGGGACAGCCCGCACAGATACGCAGTATTTT
CDR3: CASSLGTARTDTQYF

V: TRBV30
size: few
J: TRBJ2-5
D: -
DNA: TGTGCCTGGGCGACAGGACAAGAGACCCAGTACTTC
CDR3: CAWATGQETQYF

V: TRBV7-8
size: many
J: TRBJ2-5
D: -
DNA: TGTGCCAGCAGCTTAGGACAGGCAGAGACCCAGTACTTC
CDR3: CASSLGQAETQYF

V: TRBV7-9
size: few
J: TRBJ1-1
D: -
DNA: TGTGCCAGCAGCTTGACGCGGGGAAATCAGGGGAACACTGAAGCTTTCTTT
CDR3: CASSLTRGNQGNTEAFF

V: TRBV29-1
size: -
J: TRBJ2-1
D: TRBD2
DNA: TGCAGCGTTGCGGGACTAGCGGGAATAAACGAGCAGTTCTTC
CDR3: CSVAGLAGINEQFF

V: TRBV9
size: many
J: TRBJ2-7
D: TRBD2
DNA: TGTGCCAGCAGCGTAACTAGCGGGGGGCTCTCGGGCTACGAGCAGTACTTC
CDR3: CASSVTSGGLSGYEQYF

V: TRBV27
size: few
J: TRBJ1-6
D: -
DNA: TGTGCCAGCAGTTTAGGGGGAAGGGTTAACTCCTATAATTCACCCCTCCACTTT
CDR3: CASSLGGRVNSYNSPLHF

V: TRBV5-1
size: many
J: TRBJ1-2
D: -
DNA: TGCGCCAGCAGCTTGGATACAGGCCTGACGTATGGCTACACCTTC
CDR3: CASSLDTGLTYGYTF

V: TRBV12-3/TRBV12-4
size: few
J: TRBJ2-1
D: -
DNA: TGTGCCAGCAGTTTCGGACAACTGAACAATGAGCAGTTCTTC
CDR3: CASSFGQLNNEQFF